Below, one TCR beta chain is given with its context. Antigen specificity is unknown. The data were taken from a study of Graves' ophthalmopathy and Graves' hyperthyroidism. RNA served as the template for amplifying TCR beta CDR3 regions. The workflow started with a first-round RT-PCR run with HTBI primers and then moved on to a second-round multiplex PCR. TCRdb reprocessed the multiplex PCR reads with MiXCR, giving one entry per CDR3 protein. The sample contains approximately 1.2 million distinct CDR3 sequences, 35% to 40% of which appear only once. Per germline, CDR1 MNHEY and CDR2 SMNVEV (reference sequence). The CDR3 has 12 amino acids. V was trimmed by 8 bases and J by 10 bases, leaving 14 bases between them. General observations from the study: Researchers report that a 13-signature model separated ophthalmopathy from stable hyperthyroidism, posting around 86% sensitivity and 65% to 82% specificity.

Material for sequencing was peripheral blood or thyroid tissue (not recorded which). The origin of this receptor is an adult man with Graves' hyperthyroidism. The chain uses TRBV27 and TRBJ1-4; no clear D. The chain's CDR3 is CASGYSGVKLFF. In DNA, the CDR3 is TGTGCCAGCGGATATTCGGGAGTAAAACTGTTTTTT. Variable domain in full (rest from reference TRBV27 and TRBJ1-4): EAQVTQNPRYLITVTGKKLTVTCSQNMNHEYMSWYRQDPGLGLRQIYYSMNVEVTDKGDVPEGYKVSRKEKRNFPLILESPSPNQTSLYFCASGYSGVKLFFGSGTQLSVL.